This TCR beta chain originates from a study of lymphopenia after photon versus proton radiotherapy. Whole-study results and caveats: Larger post-nadir TCR diversity loss correlated inversely with survival in deceased patients. Proton therapy kept repertoires fairly stable, unlike photons, which gained effector/memory cells. Better survival with proton therapy was suggested as possible, not demonstrated. After the lymphocyte nadir, photon-treated repertoires showed oligoclonal expansion, especially of CD8+ Temra cells.

V was pared by 3 bases and J by 2 bases, with 7 bases between. The CDR3 totals 13 residues. Germline assignment: CDR1 MNHEY and CDR2 SVGAGI. Turning to this clone: As yet, its antigen is unknown. Distinct nucleotide sequences in the sample also encode this CDR3.

Data came from immunoSEQ multiplex PCR; TCRdb stores just in-frame clones and leaves some out. The repertoire holds approximately 62,000 clones, roughly 84% seen once, with just over 2% in the top ten. This TCR came from a man between 60 and 75 years old with pancreatic cancer. Here the sequenced sample was peripheral blood, taken from a patient treated with proton-based radiotherapy. The rearrangement joins TRBV6-5 to TRBJ1-1; D unresolved. The CDR3 DNA reads as TGTGCCAGCAGTTATGGGCGTAACACTGAAGCTTTCTTT. This sequence encodes CASSYGRNTEAFF.